These T cell receptor beta chains were read from a single sample in a study of blood T cell repertoires in COVID-19. The repertoire was sequenced with immunoSEQ multiplex PCR; TCRdb's copy has only in-frame clones and lacks some. Here the sample spans approximately 200,000 clones, 86% being singletons. Sequences were obtained from PBMCs or T cells enriched from blood (not recorded which). These receptors were taken from a woman between 25 and 40 years old who had recovered from COVID-19. Each CDR3 is given with its conserved first and last residue. The order of the fields is CDR3 length, D gene, clone size, V gene, J gene, CDR3 protein, CDR3 DNA. D genes are given only for firm matches. Clone size is stated in some rows and not others, as once, few, many or a class when expanded.

length: 17; D: TRBD2; size: few; V: TRBV4-2; J: TRBJ2-3; CDR3: CASSQDTSGRSPDTQYF; DNA: TGTGCCAGCAGCCAAGATACTAGCGGGAGATCCCCAGATACGCAGTATTTT
length: 18; D: .; size: .; V: TRBV24-1; J: TRBJ2-2; CDR3: CATSDLRWAGMNTGELFF; DNA: TGTGCCACCAGTGATTTGCGGTGGGCGGGTATGAACACCGGGGAGCTGTTTTTT
length: 14; D: TRBD1; size: once; V: TRBV6-5; J: TRBJ2-7; CDR3: CASSPGTGVYEQYF; DNA: TGTGCCAGCAGTCCCGGGACAGGTGTCTACGAGCAGTACTTC
length: 16; D: .; size: .; V: TRBV16; J: TRBJ2-6; CDR3: CASSQIDSSGANVLTF; DNA: TGTGCCAGCAGCCAGATCGACAGCTCTGGGGCCAACGTCCTGACTTTC
length: 15; D: .; size: .; V: TRBV19; J: TRBJ2-4; CDR3: CASSSGELAKNIQYF; DNA: TGTGCCAGTAGTAGCGGGGAGCTAGCCAAAAACATTCAGTACTTC
length: 15; D: TRBD1; size: .; V: TRBV19; J: TRBJ1-6; CDR3: CASRPPGTDNSPLHF; DNA: TGTGCCAGTCGACCACCCGGGACAGATAATTCACCCCTCCACTTT
length: 13; D: TRBD2; size: .; V: TRBV29-1; J: TRBJ2-7; CDR3: CSAVGGGSYEQYF; DNA: TGCAGCGCTGTCGGGGGGGGCTCCTACGAGCAGTACTTC
length: 20; D: .; size: .; V: TRBV5-1; J: TRBJ2-7; CDR3: CASSLLGPSGETANSYEQYF; DNA: TGCGCCAGCAGCTTGTTGGGACCCTCAGGGGAGACCGCTAACTCCTACGAGCAGTACTTC
length: 12; D: .; size: once; V: TRBV7-2; J: TRBJ1-2; CDR3: CASSLQGNGYTF; DNA: TGTGCCAGCAGCTTACAGGGTAATGGCTACACCTTC
length: 15; D: .; size: .; V: TRBV7-8; J: TRBJ1-5; CDR3: CASSLSPQGTQPQHF; DNA: TGTGCCAGCAGCTTAAGTCCCCAGGGCACTCAGCCCCAGCATTTT
length: 16; D: TRBD2; size: .; V: TRBV7-2; J: TRBJ2-1; CDR3: CASSSDSGEDYNEQFF; DNA: TGTGCCAGCAGCTCCGATAGCGGGGAGGATTACAATGAGCAGTTCTTC
length: 12; D: TRBD1; size: once; V: TRBV27; J: TRBJ2-7; CDR3: CASSTQGAEQYF; DNA: TGTGCCAGCAGTACTCAGGGGGCAGAGCAGTACTTC
length: 14; D: .; size: .; V: TRBV5-5; J: TRBJ1-3; CDR3: CASSLDQGVNTIYF; DNA: TGTGCCAGCAGCTTGGACCAGGGTGTGAACACCATATATTTT
length: 15; D: TRBD1; size: .; V: TRBV18; J: TRBJ1-1; CDR3: CASSPNRGSSTEAFF; DNA: TGTGCCAGCTCACCTAACAGGGGTTCGAGCACTGAAGCTTTCTTT
length: 15; D: TRBD1; size: .; V: TRBV24-1; J: TRBJ2-2; CDR3: CATRTGGLDTGELFF; DNA: TGTGCCACCCGGACAGGGGGCTTGGACACCGGGGAGCTGTTTTTT
length: 13; D: .; size: .; V: TRBV5-1; J: TRBJ1-1; CDR3: CASSLRSGAEAFF; DNA: TGCGCCAGCAGCTTGAGGTCAGGGGCTGAAGCTTTCTTT
length: 15; D: TRBD2; size: few; V: TRBV6-1; J: TRBJ2-1; CDR3: CASSELAGGYNEQFF; DNA: TGTGCCAGCAGTGAACTAGCGGGAGGTTACAATGAGCAGTTCTTC
length: 14; D: TRBD1; size: .; V: TRBV27; J: TRBJ2-1; CDR3: CASSPGQGRDEQFF; DNA: TGTGCCAGCAGTCCCGGACAGGGTCGCGATGAGCAGTTCTTC
length: 15; D: .; size: .; V: TRBV15; J: TRBJ2-2; CDR3: CATTRGWADTGELFF; DNA: TGTGCCACCACCAGGGGTTGGGCAGACACCGGGGAGCTGTTTTTT